This T cell receptor (beta chain) came from a study of blood T cells in healthy people across ages. Germline V CDR1 and CDR2: SGHRS, YFSETQ. The CDR3 runs to 13 residues. This clonotype appeared many times. The junction differs from germline at one of its ends, possibly a read error. Alongside a J-beta primer mix, a sample-barcoded 5' primer served in a second PCR lasting about 6 to 11 cycles. Each CDR3 protein gets one entry after TCRdb re-called the 5' RACE reads with MiXCR. Of 1,500,000 or so distinct CDR3 sequences listed, less than 45% are singletons. The chain has TRBV5-1 and TRBJ1-2; D gene ambiguous. This receptor was identified in a woman aged 18-29 years in good health. The source material was blood. CDR3 protein: CASSPSPNYGYTF. The CDR3, as DNA: TGTGCCAGCAGTCCTAGTCCTAACTATGGCTACACCTTC.